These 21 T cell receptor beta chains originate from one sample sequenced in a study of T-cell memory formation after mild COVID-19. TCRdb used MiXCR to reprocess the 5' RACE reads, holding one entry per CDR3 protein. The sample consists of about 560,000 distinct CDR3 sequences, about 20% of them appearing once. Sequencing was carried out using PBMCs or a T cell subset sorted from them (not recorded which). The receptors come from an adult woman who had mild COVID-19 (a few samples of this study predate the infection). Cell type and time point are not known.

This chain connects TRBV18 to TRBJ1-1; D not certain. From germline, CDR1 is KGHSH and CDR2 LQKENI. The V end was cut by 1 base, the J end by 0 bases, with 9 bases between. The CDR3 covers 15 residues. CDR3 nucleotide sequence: TGTGCCAGCTCACCACTTTCCAGTCTGAACACTGAAGCTTTCTTT. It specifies CASSPLSSLNTEAFF. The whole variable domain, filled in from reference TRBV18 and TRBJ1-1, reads NAGVMQNPRHLVRRRGQEARLRCSPMKGHSHVYWYRQLPEEGLKFMVYLQKENIIDESGMPKERFSAEFPKEGPSILRIQQVVRGDSAAYFCASSPLSSLNTEAFFGQGTRLTVV.

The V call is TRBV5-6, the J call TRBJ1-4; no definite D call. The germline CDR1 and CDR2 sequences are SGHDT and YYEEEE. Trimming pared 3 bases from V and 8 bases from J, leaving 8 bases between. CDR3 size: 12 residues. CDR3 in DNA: TGTGCCAGCAGCTCAGTGGGGGAAAAACTGTTTTTT. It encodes CASSSVGEKLFF.

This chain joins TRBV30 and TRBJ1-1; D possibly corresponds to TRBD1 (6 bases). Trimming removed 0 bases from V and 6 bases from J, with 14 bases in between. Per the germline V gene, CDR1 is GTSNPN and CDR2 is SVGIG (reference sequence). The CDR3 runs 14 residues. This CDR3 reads CAWSVGGRVAEAFF. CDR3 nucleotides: TGTGCCTGGAGTGTGGGGGGGCGAGTCGCTGAAGCTTTCTTT.

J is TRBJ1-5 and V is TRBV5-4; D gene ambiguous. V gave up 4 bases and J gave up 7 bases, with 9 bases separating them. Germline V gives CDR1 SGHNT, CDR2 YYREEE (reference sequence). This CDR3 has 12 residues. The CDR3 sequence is CASSLDAQPQHF. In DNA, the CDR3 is TGTGCCAGCAGCCTTGACGCCCAGCCCCAGCATTTT.

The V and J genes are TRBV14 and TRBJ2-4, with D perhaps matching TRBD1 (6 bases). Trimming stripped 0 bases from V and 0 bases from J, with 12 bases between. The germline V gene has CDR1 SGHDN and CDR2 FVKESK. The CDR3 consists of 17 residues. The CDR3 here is CASSQDRRDKAKNIQYF. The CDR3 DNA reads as TGTGCCAGCAGCCAAGATCGAAGGGACAAAGCCAAAAACATTCAGTACTTC.

The CDR3 coding sequence is TGCGCCAGCAGCTCTACAGGGGGGAAGAACAATGAGCAGTTCTTC. Amino acid sequence: CASSSTGGKNNEQFF. The chain recombines TRBV5-1 with TRBJ2-1; 8 bases fit TRBD1. CDR3 length: 15 amino acids. Losses at the gene ends were 3 bases for V and 5 bases for J; bases not matched to a gene: 7. Per germline, CDR1 SGHRS and CDR2 YFSETQ.

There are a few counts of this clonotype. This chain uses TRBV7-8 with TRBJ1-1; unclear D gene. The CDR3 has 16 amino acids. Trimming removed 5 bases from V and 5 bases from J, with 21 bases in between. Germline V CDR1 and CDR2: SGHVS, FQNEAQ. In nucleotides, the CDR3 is TGTGCCAGCAGCCGCGGATCCGCCGCAAGTGAAACTGAAGCTTTCTTT. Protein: CASSRGSAASETEAFF. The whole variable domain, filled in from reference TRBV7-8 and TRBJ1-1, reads GAGVSQSPRYKVAKRGQDVALRCDPISGHVSLFWYQQALGQGPEFLTYFQNEAQLDKSGLPSDRFFAERPEGSVSTLKIQRTQQEDSAVYLCASSRGSAASETEAFFGQGTRLTVV.

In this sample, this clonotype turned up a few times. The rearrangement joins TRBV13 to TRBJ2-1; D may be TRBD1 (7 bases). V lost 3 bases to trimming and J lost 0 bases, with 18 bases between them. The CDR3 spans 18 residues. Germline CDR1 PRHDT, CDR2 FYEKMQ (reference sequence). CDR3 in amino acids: CASSFGGTAIASYNEQFF. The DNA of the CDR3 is TGTGCCAGCAGCTTCGGAGGGACAGCTATCGCCTCCTACAATGAGCAGTTCTTC.

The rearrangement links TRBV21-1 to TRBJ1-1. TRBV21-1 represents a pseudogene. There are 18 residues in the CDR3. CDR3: CASSKAVSRIGELNEAFF. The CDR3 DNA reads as TGTGCCAGCAGCAAGGCCGTATCAAGGATAGGAGAACTTAATGAAGCTTTCTTT.

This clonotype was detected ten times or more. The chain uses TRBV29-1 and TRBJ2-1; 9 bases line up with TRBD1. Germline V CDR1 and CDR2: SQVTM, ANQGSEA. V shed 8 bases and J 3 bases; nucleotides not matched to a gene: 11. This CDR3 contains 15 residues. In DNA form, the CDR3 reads TGCAGCATAAAGGCCAGACAGGGGGGCTACAATGAGCAGTTCTTC. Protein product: CSIKARQGGYNEQFF.

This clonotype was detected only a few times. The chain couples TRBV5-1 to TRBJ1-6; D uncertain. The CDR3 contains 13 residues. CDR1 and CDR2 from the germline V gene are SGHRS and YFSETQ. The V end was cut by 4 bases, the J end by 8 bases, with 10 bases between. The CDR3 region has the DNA TGCGCCAGCAGCGTAACTGAGGATTCACCCCTCCACTTT. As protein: CASSVTEDSPLHF.

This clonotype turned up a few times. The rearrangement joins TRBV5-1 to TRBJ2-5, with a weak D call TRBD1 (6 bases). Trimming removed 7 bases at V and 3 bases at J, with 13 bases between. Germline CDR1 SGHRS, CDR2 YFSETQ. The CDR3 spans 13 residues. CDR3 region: CASGLQGEETQYF. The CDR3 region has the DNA TGCGCCAGCGGTCTACAGGGAGAAGAGACCCAGTACTTC.

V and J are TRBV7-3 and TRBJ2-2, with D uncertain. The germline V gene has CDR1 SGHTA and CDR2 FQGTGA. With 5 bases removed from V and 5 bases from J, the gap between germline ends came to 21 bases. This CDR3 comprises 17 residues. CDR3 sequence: CASSPHPVGIPTGELFF. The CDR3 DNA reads TGTGCCAGCAGCCCTCACCCCGTGGGGATACCGACCGGGGAGCTGTTTTTT.

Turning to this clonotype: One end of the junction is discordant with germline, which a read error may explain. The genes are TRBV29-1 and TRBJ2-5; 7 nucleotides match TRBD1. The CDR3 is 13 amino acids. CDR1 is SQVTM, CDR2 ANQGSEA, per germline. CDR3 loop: CSLESGGQETQYF. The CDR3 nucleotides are TGCAGCCTTGAATCAGGGGGCCAAGAGACCCAGTACTTC.

CDR3 protein: CAWTRQGNRRRTEAFF. CDR3 nucleotides: TGTGCCTGGACCCGACAGGGTAACCGTCGGCGGACTGAAGCTTTCTTT. V and J are TRBV30 and TRBJ1-1, with 7 nucleotides matching TRBD1. The CDR3 has 16 residues. V dropped 4 bases and J dropped 5; count of bases not matched to a gene: 16. The germline V gene encodes CDR1 GTSNPN and CDR2 SVGIG (reference sequence).

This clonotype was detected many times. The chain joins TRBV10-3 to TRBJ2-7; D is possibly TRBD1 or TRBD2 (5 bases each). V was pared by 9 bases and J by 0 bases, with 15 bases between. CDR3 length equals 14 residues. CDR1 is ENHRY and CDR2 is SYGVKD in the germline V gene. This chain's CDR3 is CAIWDGISSYEQYF. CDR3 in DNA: TGTGCCATATGGGACGGTATTAGCTCCTACGAGCAGTACTTC.

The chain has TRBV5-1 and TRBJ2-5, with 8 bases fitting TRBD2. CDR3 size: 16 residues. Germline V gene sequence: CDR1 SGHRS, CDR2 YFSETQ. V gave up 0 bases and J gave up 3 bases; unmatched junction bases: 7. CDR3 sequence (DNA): TGCGCCAGCAGCTTGGGCTCGGCGGGAGGAGAAGAGACCCAGTACTTC. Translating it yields CASSLGSAGGEETQYF.

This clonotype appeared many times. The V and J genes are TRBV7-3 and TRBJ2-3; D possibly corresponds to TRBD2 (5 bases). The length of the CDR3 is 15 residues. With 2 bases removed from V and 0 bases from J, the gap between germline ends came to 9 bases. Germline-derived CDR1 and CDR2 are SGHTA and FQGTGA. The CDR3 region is CASSLGGPSTDTQYF. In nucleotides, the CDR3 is TGTGCCAGCAGCTTAGGCGGGCCAAGCACAGATACGCAGTATTTT. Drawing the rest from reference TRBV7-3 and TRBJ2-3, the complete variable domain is GAGVSQTPSNKVTEKGKYVELRCDPISGHTALYWYRQSLGQGPEFLIYFQGTGAADDSGLPNDRFFAVRPEGSVSTLKIQRTERGDSAVYLCASSLGGPSTDTQYFGPGTRLTVL.

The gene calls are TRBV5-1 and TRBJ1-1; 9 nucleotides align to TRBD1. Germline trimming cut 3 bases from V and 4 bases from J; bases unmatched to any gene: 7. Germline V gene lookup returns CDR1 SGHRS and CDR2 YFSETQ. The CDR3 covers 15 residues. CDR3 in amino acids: CASSSGTGLSTEAFF. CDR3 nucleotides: TGCGCCAGCAGCTCAGGGACAGGGCTCAGCACTGAAGCTTTCTTT.

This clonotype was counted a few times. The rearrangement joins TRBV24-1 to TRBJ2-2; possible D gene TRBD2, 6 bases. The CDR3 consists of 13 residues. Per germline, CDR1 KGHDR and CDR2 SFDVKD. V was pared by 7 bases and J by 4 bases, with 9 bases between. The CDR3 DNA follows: TGTGCCACCAGACCCGGGGGCACCGGGGAGCTGTTTTTT. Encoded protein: CATRPGGTGELFF.

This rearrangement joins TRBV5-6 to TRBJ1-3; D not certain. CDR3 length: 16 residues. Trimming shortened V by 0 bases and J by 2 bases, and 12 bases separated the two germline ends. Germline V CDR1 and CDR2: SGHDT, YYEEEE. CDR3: CASSLGPLGAGNTIYF. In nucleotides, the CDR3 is TGTGCCAGCAGCTTGGGGCCTCTCGGGGCTGGAAACACCATATATTTT.